These T cell receptor beta chains were read from a single sample in a study of Graves' ophthalmopathy and Graves' hyperthyroidism. Using its own MiXCR run on the multiplex PCR reads, TCRdb lists one record per CDR3 protein. The table includes 200,000 to 300,000 distinct CDR3 sequences, around 45% detected once. The sample consisted of peripheral blood. The receptors derive from an adult man with Graves' ophthalmopathy. The CDR3 runs from the conserved cysteine through the conserved F or W. Each record gives: D gene, J gene, clone size, V gene, CDR3 DNA, CDR3 protein. The D gene is left open where the match is weak. The listing skips clone size in some rows; elsewhere it reads once, few, many or a size class.

d_gene: NA; j_gene: TRBJ2-6; abundance: NA; v_gene: TRBV20-1; CDR3nt: TGCAGTGCTCTTTCCGGGATTATCTCTGGGGCCAACGTCCTGACTTTC; CDR3aa: CSALSGIISGANVLTF
d_gene: NA; j_gene: TRBJ1-4; abundance: NA; v_gene: TRBV9; CDR3nt: TGTGCCAGCAGCGTAGTGGGTTCGGGGACTCAAGATAAACTGTTTTTT; CDR3aa: CASSVVGSGTQDKLFF
d_gene: NA; j_gene: TRBJ2-2; abundance: NA; v_gene: TRBV12-3/TRBV12-4; CDR3nt: TGTGCCAGCAGTTTAAGGGGAATGACCAACACCGGGGAGCTGTTTTTT; CDR3aa: CASSLRGMTNTGELFF
d_gene: TRBD1; j_gene: TRBJ1-5; abundance: NA; v_gene: TRBV5-1; CDR3nt: TGCGCCAGCATGGACAGGGGGGATCAGCCCCAGCATTTT; CDR3aa: CASMDRGDQPQHF
d_gene: NA; j_gene: TRBJ1-1; abundance: NA; v_gene: TRBV4-1; CDR3nt: TGCGCCAGCAGCACCCGGGTTGCCATGAACACTGAAGCTTTCTTT; CDR3aa: CASSTRVAMNTEAFF
d_gene: NA; j_gene: TRBJ1-4; abundance: NA; v_gene: TRBV11-2; CDR3nt: TGTGCCAGCAGCGCGGCGTTTGGTGAAAAACTGTTTTTT; CDR3aa: CASSAAFGEKLFF
d_gene: TRBD1; j_gene: TRBJ1-6; abundance: many; v_gene: TRBV15; CDR3nt: TGTGCCACCAGTCCCGGGACAGCGAATTCACCCCTCCACTTT; CDR3aa: CATSPGTANSPLHF
d_gene: NA; j_gene: TRBJ1-6; abundance: NA; v_gene: TRBV6-5; CDR3nt: TGTGCCAGCAGTTCCCCGATCCGGAGCTCCTATAATTCACCCCTCCACTTT; CDR3aa: CASSSPIRSSYNSPLHF
d_gene: NA; j_gene: TRBJ2-7; abundance: NA; v_gene: TRBV6-6; CDR3nt: TGTGCCAGCAGTTACGATTCCACCTACGAGCAGTACTTC; CDR3aa: CASSYDSTYEQYF
d_gene: TRBD1; j_gene: TRBJ1-5; abundance: NA; v_gene: TRBV4-2; CDR3nt: TGTGCCAGCAGCTTGCAGGGGGCGGGGAGTCAGCCCCAGCATTTT; CDR3aa: CASSLQGAGSQPQHF
d_gene: TRBD1; j_gene: TRBJ1-5; abundance: few; v_gene: TRBV9; CDR3nt: TGTGCCAGCAGCGTTACAGGGGGCAGTCAGCCCCAGCATTTT; CDR3aa: CASSVTGGSQPQHF
d_gene: NA; j_gene: TRBJ1-5; abundance: few; v_gene: TRBV12-3/TRBV12-4; CDR3nt: TGTGCCAGCAGTTTGGAGGGGGAAAGCAATCAGCCCCAGCATTTT; CDR3aa: CASSLEGESNQPQHF
d_gene: TRBD1; j_gene: TRBJ1-5; abundance: few; v_gene: TRBV7-9; CDR3nt: TGTGCCAGCAGTCGTACCGGGACAGGGGGCTATCAGCCCCAGCATTTT; CDR3aa: CASSRTGTGGYQPQHF
d_gene: TRBD1; j_gene: TRBJ1-1; abundance: NA; v_gene: TRBV5-1; CDR3nt: TGCGCCAGCAGCCCTACCCGGGACAGGTCCTTGAACACTGAAGCTTTCTTT; CDR3aa: CASSPTRDRSLNTEAFF
d_gene: TRBD1; j_gene: TRBJ2-7; abundance: NA; v_gene: TRBV20-1; CDR3nt: TGCAGTGCTAGGGGCCCAGGGGGCGAGCAGTACTTC; CDR3aa: CSARGPGGEQYF
d_gene: NA; j_gene: TRBJ2-5; abundance: NA; v_gene: TRBV20-1; CDR3nt: TGCAGTGCTAGAGCCAACAGGGACGCCCAAGAGACCCAGTACTTC; CDR3aa: CSARANRDAQETQYF
d_gene: TRBD1; j_gene: TRBJ2-2; abundance: NA; v_gene: TRBV7-9; CDR3nt: TGTGCCAGCAGCTTACTGGGTGGGACAGTGAACACCGGGGAGCCGTTTTTC; CDR3aa: CASSLLGGTVNTGEPFF
d_gene: NA; j_gene: TRBJ2-7; abundance: once; v_gene: TRBV4-1; CDR3nt: TGCGCCAGCAGCCAAGCTGCAGGAACCTACGAGCAGTACTTC; CDR3aa: CASSQAAGTYEQYF
d_gene: NA; j_gene: TRBJ1-4; abundance: NA; v_gene: TRBV2; CDR3nt: TGTGCCAGCAGCTCCAGACATGAAAAACTGTTTTTT; CDR3aa: CASSSRHEKLFF
d_gene: NA; j_gene: TRBJ1-5; abundance: NA; v_gene: TRBV6-5; CDR3nt: TGTGCCAGCAGTCCCTCGTGGGGGGGGCGCGATCAGCCCCAGCATTTT; CDR3aa: CASSPSWGGRDQPQHF
d_gene: TRBD1; j_gene: TRBJ2-2; abundance: NA; v_gene: TRBV12-3/TRBV12-4; CDR3nt: TGTGCCAGCAGCTTAGCCGGACAGGGGTATGACGGGGAGCTGTTTTTT; CDR3aa: CASSLAGQGYDGELFF
d_gene: TRBD1; j_gene: TRBJ2-2; abundance: few; v_gene: TRBV10-2; CDR3nt: TGCGCCAGCATAGGGACAGACACCGGGGAGCTGTTTTTT; CDR3aa: CASIGTDTGELFF
d_gene: TRBD2; j_gene: TRBJ2-7; abundance: many; v_gene: TRBV7-6; CDR3nt: TGTGCCAGCAGCTCTTTTAGCGGGCCCTCCTACGAGCAGTACTTC; CDR3aa: CASSSFSGPSYEQYF
d_gene: NA; j_gene: TRBJ2-7; abundance: NA; v_gene: TRBV7-8; CDR3nt: TGTGCCAGCAGCTTAGCGGGCCGTAGCTCCTACGAGCAGTACTTC; CDR3aa: CASSLAGRSSYEQYF
d_gene: TRBD2; j_gene: TRBJ2-7; abundance: few; v_gene: TRBV6-5; CDR3nt: TGTGCCAGCACGGGTCTAGCGGGATACGAGCAGTACTTC; CDR3aa: CASTGLAGYEQYF
d_gene: NA; j_gene: TRBJ1-2; abundance: many; v_gene: TRBV25-1; CDR3nt: TGTGCCAGCGTTTTAGGGGACGGCTATGGCTACACCTTC; CDR3aa: CASVLGDGYGYTF
d_gene: NA; j_gene: TRBJ1-5; abundance: few; v_gene: TRBV7-9; CDR3nt: TGTGCCAGCAGCCAGTATGGGAGTCAGCCCCAGCATTTT; CDR3aa: CASSQYGSQPQHF
d_gene: NA; j_gene: TRBJ1-6; abundance: NA; v_gene: TRBV9; CDR3nt: TGTGCCAGCAGTTTAGCCCCCCTCAGGTCACCCCTCCACTTT; CDR3aa: CASSLAPLRSPLHF
d_gene: NA; j_gene: TRBJ1-5; abundance: few; v_gene: TRBV12-3/TRBV12-4; CDR3nt: TGTGCCAGCAGTTTAAGGGGTGGTCGAGGGCAGCCCCAGCATTTT; CDR3aa: CASSLRGGRGQPQHF
d_gene: TRBD2; j_gene: TRBJ2-1; abundance: NA; v_gene: TRBV10-3; CDR3nt: TGTGCCATCAGTGAATCGCGGGAGGGCCGTCGGAATGAGCAGTTCTTC; CDR3aa: CAISESREGRRNEQFF
d_gene: NA; j_gene: TRBJ1-1; abundance: NA; v_gene: TRBV7-9; CDR3nt: TGTGCCAGCGGATTGGAAGCTTTCTTT; CDR3aa: CASGLEAFF
d_gene: NA; j_gene: TRBJ2-7; abundance: NA; v_gene: TRBV20-1; CDR3nt: TGCAGTGCTTCCCGAGGACTGATCTACGAGCAGTACTTC; CDR3aa: CSASRGLIYEQYF
d_gene: NA; j_gene: TRBJ2-7; abundance: many; v_gene: TRBV15; CDR3nt: TGTGCCACCAGCAGAGATCACAATACCTACGAGCAGTACTTC; CDR3aa: CATSRDHNTYEQYF
d_gene: TRBD2; j_gene: TRBJ2-5; abundance: NA; v_gene: TRBV5-1; CDR3nt: TGCGCCAGCAGCTTGTTGGGACTAGCTCAAGAGACCCAGTACTTC; CDR3aa: CASSLLGLAQETQYF
d_gene: NA; j_gene: TRBJ2-5; abundance: NA; v_gene: TRBV25-1; CDR3nt: TGTGCCAGCAGTGAATATGGGCCTGAGGGTCAAGAGACCCAGTACTTC; CDR3aa: CASSEYGPEGQETQYF
d_gene: TRBD1; j_gene: TRBJ2-7; abundance: NA; v_gene: TRBV9; CDR3nt: TGTGCCAGCAGCTCCACTTGGGACAGCTCCTACGAGCAGTACTTC; CDR3aa: CASSSTWDSSYEQYF
d_gene: TRBD1; j_gene: TRBJ1-2; abundance: many; v_gene: TRBV29-1; CDR3nt: TGCAGCGCCGGACAGGCTAACTATGGCTACACCTTC; CDR3aa: CSAGQANYGYTF
d_gene: NA; j_gene: TRBJ1-2; abundance: NA; v_gene: TRBV5-1; CDR3nt: TGCGCCAGCAGCCCAGGGCCACCTAACGAAGGTGGCTACACCTTC; CDR3aa: CASSPGPPNEGGYTF
d_gene: TRBD1; j_gene: TRBJ2-5; abundance: NA; v_gene: TRBV10-2; CDR3nt: TGCGCCAGCACAAGGGACAGCCAAGAGACCCAGTACTTC; CDR3aa: CASTRDSQETQYF
d_gene: TRBD2; j_gene: TRBJ2-7; abundance: once; v_gene: TRBV4-1; CDR3nt: TGCGCCAGCAGCTACCTAGCGGGGGAGCAGTACTTC; CDR3aa: CASSYLAGEQYF
d_gene: NA; j_gene: TRBJ2-5; abundance: few; v_gene: TRBV2; CDR3nt: TGTGCCAGCAGTTTTACAGCGTACCAAGAGACCCAGTACTTC; CDR3aa: CASSFTAYQETQYF
d_gene: TRBD2; j_gene: TRBJ2-5; abundance: few; v_gene: TRBV11-2; CDR3nt: TGTGCCAGCAGCTACACTAGCGCGGGCGAGACCCAGTACTTC; CDR3aa: CASSYTSAGETQYF
d_gene: NA; j_gene: TRBJ1-1; abundance: few; v_gene: TRBV20-1; CDR3nt: TGCAGTGCTAGGCCAGGGTGGGCTGAAGCTTTCTTT; CDR3aa: CSARPGWAEAFF
d_gene: NA; j_gene: TRBJ1-5; abundance: few; v_gene: TRBV15; CDR3nt: TGTGCCACCAGCAGTCGGGGGGGCGGCAATCAGCCCCAGCATTTT; CDR3aa: CATSSRGGGNQPQHF
d_gene: NA; j_gene: TRBJ1-1; abundance: NA; v_gene: TRBV19; CDR3nt: TGTGCCAGTACCCGAAGTAGCAACACTGAAGCTTTCTTT; CDR3aa: CASTRSSNTEAFF
d_gene: TRBD1; j_gene: TRBJ1-5; abundance: once; v_gene: TRBV2; CDR3nt: TGTGCCAGCAGCCCGGGACAGCTCTTACGGCCCCAGCATTTT; CDR3aa: CASSPGQLLRPQHF
d_gene: TRBD2; j_gene: TRBJ2-2; abundance: few; v_gene: TRBV6-2/TRBV6-3; CDR3nt: TGTGCCAGCAGTTACATCGGGGGAGGGACCGGGGAGCTGTTTTTT; CDR3aa: CASSYIGGGTGELFF
d_gene: NA; j_gene: TRBJ1-2; abundance: many; v_gene: TRBV7-2; CDR3nt: TGTGCCAGCAGCTTTGGGGGTGGCTACACCTTC; CDR3aa: CASSFGGGYTF
d_gene: TRBD1; j_gene: TRBJ1-2; abundance: NA; v_gene: TRBV6-2/TRBV6-3; CDR3nt: TGTGCCAGCAGAACGCAGACAGGGAATGGCGGCTACACCTTC; CDR3aa: CASRTQTGNGGYTF